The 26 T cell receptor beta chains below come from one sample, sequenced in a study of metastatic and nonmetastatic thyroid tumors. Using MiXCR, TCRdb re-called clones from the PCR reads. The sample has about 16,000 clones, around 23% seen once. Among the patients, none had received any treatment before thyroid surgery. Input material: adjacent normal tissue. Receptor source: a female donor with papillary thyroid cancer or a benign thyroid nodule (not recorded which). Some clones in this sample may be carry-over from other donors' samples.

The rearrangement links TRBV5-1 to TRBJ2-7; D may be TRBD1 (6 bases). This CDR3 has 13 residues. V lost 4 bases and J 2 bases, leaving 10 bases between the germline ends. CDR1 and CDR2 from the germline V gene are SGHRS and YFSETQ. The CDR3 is CASSPDSPYEQYF. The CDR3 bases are TGCGCCAGCAGCCCGGACAGCCCCTACGAGCAGTACTTC.

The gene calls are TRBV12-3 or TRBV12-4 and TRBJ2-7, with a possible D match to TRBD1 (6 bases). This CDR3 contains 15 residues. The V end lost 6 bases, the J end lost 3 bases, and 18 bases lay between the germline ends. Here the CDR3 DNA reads TGTGCCAGCAGCCGGGTCGGTGGACAGTTCTACGAGCAGTACTTC. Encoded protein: CASSRVGGQFYEQYF.

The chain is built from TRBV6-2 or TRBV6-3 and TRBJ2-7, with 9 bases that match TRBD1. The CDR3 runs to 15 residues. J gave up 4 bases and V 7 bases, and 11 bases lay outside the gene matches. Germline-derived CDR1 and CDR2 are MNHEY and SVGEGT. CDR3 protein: CASKPMGTGSYEQYF. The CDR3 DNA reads TGTGCCAGCAAGCCCATGGGGACAGGGTCTTACGAGCAGTACTTC.

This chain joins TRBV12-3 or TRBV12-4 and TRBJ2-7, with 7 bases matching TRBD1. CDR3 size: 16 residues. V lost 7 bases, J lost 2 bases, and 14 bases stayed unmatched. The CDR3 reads CASTSTTGDPTYEQYF. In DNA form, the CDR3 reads TGTGCCAGCACCTCGACCACAGGGGACCCAACCTACGAGCAGTACTTC.

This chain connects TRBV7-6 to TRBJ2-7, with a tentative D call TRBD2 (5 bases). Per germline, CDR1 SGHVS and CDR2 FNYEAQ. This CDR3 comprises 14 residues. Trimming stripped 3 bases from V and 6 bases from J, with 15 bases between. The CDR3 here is CASSFGNPTAEQYF. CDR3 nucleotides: TGTGCCAGCAGCTTCGGGAATCCTACTGCCGAGCAGTACTTC.

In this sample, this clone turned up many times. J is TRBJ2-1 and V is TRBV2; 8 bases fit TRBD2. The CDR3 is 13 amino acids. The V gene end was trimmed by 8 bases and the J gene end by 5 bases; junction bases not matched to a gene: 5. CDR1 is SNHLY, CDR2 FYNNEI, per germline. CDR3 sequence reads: CASGTSGNNEQFF. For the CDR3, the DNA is TGTGCCAGCGGAACTAGCGGAAACAATGAGCAGTTCTTC.

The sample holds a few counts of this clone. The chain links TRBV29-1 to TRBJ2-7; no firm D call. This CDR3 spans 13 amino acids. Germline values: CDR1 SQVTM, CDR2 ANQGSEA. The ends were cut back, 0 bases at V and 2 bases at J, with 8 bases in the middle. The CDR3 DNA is TGCAGCGTTGAAGACCGCCCCACCTACGAGCAGTACTTC. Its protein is CSVEDRPTYEQYF.

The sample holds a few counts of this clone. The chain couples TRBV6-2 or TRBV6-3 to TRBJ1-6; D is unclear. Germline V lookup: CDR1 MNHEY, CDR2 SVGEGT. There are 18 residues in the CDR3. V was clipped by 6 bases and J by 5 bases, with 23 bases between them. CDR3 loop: CASSLPGRLVHNNSPLHF. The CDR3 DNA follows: TGTGCCAGCAGCCTTCCCGGACGCCTGGTACACAATAATTCACCCCTCCACTTT.

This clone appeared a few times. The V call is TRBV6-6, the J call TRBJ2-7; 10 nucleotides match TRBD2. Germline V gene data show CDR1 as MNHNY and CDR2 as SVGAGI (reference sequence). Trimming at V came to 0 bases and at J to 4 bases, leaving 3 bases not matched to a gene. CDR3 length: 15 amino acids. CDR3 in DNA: TGTGCCAGCAGTTACTCGCTAGCGGGAGTGTACGAGCAGTACTTC. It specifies CASSYSLAGVYEQYF.

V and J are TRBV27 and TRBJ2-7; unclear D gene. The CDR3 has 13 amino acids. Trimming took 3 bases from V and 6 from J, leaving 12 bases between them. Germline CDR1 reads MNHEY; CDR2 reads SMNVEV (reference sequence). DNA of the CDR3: TGTGCCAGCAGTTTGGGATCCCCTGGCGAGCAGTACTTC. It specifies CASSLGSPGEQYF.

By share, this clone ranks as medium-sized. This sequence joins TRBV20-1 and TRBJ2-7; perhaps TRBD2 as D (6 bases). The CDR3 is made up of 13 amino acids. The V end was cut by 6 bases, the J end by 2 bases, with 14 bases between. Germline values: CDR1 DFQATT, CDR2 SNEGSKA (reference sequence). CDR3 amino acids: CSALLPGAYEQYF. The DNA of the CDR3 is TGCAGTGCCCTTCTACCGGGGGCCTACGAGCAGTACTTC.

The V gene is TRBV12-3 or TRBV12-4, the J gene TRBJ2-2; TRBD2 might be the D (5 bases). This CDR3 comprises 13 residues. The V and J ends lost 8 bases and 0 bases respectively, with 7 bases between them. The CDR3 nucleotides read TGTGCCAGCTCACTAGCGAACACCGGGGAGCTGTTTTTT. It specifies CASSLANTGELFF.

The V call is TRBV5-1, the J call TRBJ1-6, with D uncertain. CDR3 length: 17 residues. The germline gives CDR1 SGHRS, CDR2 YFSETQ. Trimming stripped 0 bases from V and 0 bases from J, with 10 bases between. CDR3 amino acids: CASSLGGGNSYNSPLHF. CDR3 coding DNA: TGCGCCAGCAGCTTGGGTGGCGGGAACTCCTATAATTCACCCCTCCACTTT.

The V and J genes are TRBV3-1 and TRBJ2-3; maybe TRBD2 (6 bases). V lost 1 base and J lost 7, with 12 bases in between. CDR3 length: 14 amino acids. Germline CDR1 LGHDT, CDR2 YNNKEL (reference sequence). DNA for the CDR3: TGTGCCAGCAGCCAAGGCAGGAGGGGATATACGCAGTATTTT. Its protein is CASSQGRRGYTQYF.

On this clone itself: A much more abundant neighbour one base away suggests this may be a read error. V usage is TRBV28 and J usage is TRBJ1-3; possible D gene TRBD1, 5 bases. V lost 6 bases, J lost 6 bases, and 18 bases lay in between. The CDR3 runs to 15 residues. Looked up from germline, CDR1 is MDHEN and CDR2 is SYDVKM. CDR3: CASSDPGAYVNTIYF. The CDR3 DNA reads TGTGCCAGCAGCGACCCCGGGGCTTACGTAAACACCATATATTTT.

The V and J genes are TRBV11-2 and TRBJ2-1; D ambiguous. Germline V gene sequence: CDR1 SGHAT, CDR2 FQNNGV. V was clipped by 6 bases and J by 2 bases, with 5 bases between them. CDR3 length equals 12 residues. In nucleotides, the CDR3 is TGTGCCAGCAGTTGGACCTACAATGAGCAGTTCTTC. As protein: CASSWTYNEQFF.

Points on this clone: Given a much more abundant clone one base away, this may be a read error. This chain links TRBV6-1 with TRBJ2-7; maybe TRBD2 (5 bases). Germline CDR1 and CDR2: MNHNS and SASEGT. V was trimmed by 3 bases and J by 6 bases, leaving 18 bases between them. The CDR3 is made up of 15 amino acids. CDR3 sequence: CASSDRDPRGPEQYF. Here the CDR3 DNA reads TGTGCCAGCAGTGACCGGGATCCTAGAGGCCCCGAGCAGTACTTC.

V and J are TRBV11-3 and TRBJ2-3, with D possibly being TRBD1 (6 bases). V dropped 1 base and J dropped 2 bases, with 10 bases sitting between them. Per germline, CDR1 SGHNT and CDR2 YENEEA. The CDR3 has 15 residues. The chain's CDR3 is CASSLVAGDTDTQYF. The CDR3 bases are TGTGCCAGCAGCTTAGTGGCAGGGGACACAGATACGCAGTATTTT.

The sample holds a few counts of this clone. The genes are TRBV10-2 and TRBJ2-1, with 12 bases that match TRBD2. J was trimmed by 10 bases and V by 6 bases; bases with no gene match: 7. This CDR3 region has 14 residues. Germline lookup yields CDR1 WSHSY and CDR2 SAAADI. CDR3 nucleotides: TGCGCCAGCAGGCTAGCGGGGGGGCCTGGGGAGCAGTTCTTC. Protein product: CASRLAGGPGEQFF.

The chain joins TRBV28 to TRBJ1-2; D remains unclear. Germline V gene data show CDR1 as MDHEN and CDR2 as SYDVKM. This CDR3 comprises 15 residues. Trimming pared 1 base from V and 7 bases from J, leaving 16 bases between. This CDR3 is CASSLFDGNRGGYTF. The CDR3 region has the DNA TGTGCCAGCAGTTTATTTGATGGCAACCGGGGTGGCTACACCTTC.

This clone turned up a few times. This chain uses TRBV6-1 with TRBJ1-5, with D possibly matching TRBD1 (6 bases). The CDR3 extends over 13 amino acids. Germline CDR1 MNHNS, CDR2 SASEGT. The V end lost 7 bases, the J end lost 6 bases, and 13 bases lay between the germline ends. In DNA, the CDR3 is TGTGCCAGCACCAACGGGGGGGCTCAGCCCCAGCATTTT. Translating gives CASTNGGAQPQHF.

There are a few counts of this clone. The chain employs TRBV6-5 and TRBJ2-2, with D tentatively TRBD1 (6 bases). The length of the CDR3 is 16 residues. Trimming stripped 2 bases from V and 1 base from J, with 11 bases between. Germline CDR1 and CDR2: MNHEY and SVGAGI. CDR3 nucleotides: TGTGCCAGCAGTTACAGGGGACATATGAACACCGGGGAGCTGTTTTTT. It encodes CASSYRGHMNTGELFF.

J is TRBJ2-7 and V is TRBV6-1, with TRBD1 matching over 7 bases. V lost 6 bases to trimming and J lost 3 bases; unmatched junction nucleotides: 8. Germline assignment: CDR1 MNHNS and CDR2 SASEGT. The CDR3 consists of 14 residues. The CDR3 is CASRRTRDSYEQYF. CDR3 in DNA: TGTGCCAGCAGGCGGACCCGGGACAGCTACGAGCAGTACTTC.

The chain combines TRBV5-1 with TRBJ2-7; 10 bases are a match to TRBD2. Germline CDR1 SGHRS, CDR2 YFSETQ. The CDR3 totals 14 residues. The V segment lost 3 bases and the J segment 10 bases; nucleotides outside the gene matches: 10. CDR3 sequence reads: CASSSGLAEAYQYF. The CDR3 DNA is TGCGCCAGCAGCTCTGGACTAGCGGAGGCGTATCAGTACTTC.

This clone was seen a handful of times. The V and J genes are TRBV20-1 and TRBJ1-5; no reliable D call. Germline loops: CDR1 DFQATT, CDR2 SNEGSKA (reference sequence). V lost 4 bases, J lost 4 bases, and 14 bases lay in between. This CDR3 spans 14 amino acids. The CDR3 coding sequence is TGCAGTGCTACGGGGTCCGGGGTGAATCAGCCCCAGCATTTT. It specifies CSATGSGVNQPQHF.

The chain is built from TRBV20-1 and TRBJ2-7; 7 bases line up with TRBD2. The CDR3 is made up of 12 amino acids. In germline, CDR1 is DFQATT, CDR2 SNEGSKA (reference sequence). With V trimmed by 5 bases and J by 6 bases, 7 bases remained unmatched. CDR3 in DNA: TGCAGTGCTCATCATGGGAGGGGCGAGCAGTACTTC. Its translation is CSAHHGRGEQYF.